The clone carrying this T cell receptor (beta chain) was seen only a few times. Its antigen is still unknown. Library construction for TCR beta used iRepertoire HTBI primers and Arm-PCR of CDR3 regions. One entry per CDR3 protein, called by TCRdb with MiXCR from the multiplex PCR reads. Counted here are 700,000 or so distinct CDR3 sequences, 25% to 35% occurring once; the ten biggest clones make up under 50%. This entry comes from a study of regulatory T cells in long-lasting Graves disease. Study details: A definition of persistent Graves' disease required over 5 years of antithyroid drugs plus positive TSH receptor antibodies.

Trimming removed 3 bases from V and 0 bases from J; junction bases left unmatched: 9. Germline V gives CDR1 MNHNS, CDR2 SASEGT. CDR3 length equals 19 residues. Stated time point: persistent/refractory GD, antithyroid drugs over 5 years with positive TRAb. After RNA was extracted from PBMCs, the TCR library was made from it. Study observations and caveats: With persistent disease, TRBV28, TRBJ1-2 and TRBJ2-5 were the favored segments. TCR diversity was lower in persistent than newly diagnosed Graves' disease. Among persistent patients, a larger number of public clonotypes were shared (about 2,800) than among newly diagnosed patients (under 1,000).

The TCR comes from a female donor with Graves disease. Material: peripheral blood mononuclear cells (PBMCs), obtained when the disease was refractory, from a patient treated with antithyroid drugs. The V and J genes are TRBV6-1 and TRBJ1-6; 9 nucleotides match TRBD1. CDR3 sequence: CASSDYRGTGSSYNSPLHF. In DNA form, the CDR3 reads TGTGCCAGCAGTGACTACAGGGGGACAGGGAGCTCCTATAATTCACCCCTCCACTTT.